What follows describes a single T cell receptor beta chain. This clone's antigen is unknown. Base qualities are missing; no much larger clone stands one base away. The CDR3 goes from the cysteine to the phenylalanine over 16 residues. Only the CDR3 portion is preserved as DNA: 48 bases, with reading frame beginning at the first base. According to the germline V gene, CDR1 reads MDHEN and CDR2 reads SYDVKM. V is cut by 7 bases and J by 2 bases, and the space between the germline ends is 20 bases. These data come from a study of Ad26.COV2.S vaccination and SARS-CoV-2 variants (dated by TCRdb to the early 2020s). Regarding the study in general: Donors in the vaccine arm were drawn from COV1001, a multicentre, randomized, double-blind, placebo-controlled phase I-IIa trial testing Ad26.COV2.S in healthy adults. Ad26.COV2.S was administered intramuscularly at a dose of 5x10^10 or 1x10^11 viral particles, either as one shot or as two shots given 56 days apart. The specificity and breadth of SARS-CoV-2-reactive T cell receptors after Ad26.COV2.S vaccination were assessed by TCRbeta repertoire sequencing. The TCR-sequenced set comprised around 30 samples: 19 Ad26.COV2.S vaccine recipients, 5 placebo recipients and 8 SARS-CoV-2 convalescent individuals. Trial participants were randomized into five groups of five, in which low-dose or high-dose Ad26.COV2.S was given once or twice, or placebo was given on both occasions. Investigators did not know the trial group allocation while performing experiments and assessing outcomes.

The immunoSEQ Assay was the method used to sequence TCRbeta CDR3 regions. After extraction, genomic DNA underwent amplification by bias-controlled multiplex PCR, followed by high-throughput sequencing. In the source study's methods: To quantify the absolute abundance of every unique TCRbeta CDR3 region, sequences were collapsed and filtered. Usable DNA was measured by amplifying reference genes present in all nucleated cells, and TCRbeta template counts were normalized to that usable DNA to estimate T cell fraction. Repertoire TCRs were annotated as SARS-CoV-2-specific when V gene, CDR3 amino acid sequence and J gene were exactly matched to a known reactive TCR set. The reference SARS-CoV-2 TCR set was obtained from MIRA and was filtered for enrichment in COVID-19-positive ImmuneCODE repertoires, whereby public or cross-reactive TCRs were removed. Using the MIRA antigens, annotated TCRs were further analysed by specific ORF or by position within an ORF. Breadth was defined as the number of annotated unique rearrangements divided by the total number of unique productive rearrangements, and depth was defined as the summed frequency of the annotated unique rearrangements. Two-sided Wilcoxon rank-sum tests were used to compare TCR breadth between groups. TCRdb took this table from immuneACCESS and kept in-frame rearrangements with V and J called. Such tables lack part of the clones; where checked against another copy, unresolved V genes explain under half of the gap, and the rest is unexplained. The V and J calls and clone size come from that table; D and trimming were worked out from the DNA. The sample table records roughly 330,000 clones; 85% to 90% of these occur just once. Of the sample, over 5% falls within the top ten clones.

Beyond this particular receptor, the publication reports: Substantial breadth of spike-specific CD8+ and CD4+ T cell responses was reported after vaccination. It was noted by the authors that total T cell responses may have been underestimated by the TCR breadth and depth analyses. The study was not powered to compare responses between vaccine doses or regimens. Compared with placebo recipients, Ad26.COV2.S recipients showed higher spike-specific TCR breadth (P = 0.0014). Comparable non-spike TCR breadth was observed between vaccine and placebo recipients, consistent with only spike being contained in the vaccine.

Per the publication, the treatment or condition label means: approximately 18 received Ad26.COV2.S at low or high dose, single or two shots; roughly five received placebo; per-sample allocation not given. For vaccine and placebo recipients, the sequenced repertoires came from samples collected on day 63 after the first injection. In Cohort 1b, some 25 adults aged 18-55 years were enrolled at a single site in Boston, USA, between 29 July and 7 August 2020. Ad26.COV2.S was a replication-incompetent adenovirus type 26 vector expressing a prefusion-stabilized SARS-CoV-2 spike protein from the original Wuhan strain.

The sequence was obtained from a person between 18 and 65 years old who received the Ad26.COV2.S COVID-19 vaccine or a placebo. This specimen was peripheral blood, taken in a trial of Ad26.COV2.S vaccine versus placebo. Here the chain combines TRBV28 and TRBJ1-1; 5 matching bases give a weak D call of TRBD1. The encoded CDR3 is CASNPQGLGFNTEAFF. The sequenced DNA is TGTGCCAGCAACCCTCAGGGTCTGGGATTTAACACTGAAGCTTTCTTT.